One sample yielded the 14 T cell receptor beta chains listed below, sequenced in a study of shared clonotypes between healthy human individuals. Repertoires were generated with immunoSEQ multiplex PCR, while TCRdb's copy carries only in-frame clones and drops some. Of fewer than 1.8 million clones listed, around 98.5% are singletons. The sequencing input was naive CD4+ T cells sorted from blood. Subset: CD45RA+ positively selected. These TCRs come from a man aged 25 to 45 in good health.

This chain uses TRBV4-1 with TRBJ2-2; maybe TRBD1 (6 bases). Germline V gene data show CDR1 as MGHRA and CDR2 as YSYEKL. V shed 2 bases and J shed 7 bases, with 8 bases lying between them. The CDR3 covers 13 residues. The CDR3 nucleotides read TGCGCCAGCAGCCAACGACAGGACGGGGAGCTGTTTTTT. Amino acids: CASSQRQDGELFF.

V is TRBV29-1 and J is TRBJ2-5; D possibly corresponds to TRBD1 (6 bases). This CDR3 contains 15 residues. Germline assignment: CDR1 SQVTM and CDR2 ANQGSEA. V was cut by 0 bases and J by 5 bases, with 16 bases left in between. In DNA form, the CDR3 reads TGCAGCGTTGAAGATAACAGGGCTAGCCCGGAGACCCAGTACTTC. Protein sequence: CSVEDNRASPETQYF.

The CDR3 DNA is TGTGCCAGCAGTGACCAGGACAGGGGATATCAGCCCCAGCATTTT. This sequence encodes CASSDQDRGYQPQHF. The rearrangement joins TRBV28 to TRBJ1-5; 9 bases line up with TRBD1. This CDR3 contains 15 residues. Per the germline V gene, CDR1 is MDHEN and CDR2 is SYDVKM. Losses at the gene ends were 5 bases for V and 5 bases for J; bases not matched to a gene: 7.

The rearrangement uses TRBV9 and TRBJ1-2; D call uncertain. CDR1 and CDR2 from the germline V gene are SGDLS and YYNGEE. This CDR3 is built from 14 residues. V was pared by 3 bases and J by 6 bases, with 15 bases between. The CDR3 reads CASSAGPRLDGYTF. The CDR3 nucleotides read TGTGCCAGCAGCGCCGGCCCCAGGTTAGATGGCTACACCTTC.

The chain links TRBV19 to TRBJ2-3, with 7 bases that match TRBD1. CDR3 size: 15 residues. Germline loops: CDR1 LNHDA, CDR2 SQIVND (reference sequence). The J segment lost 4 bases and the V segment lost 2 bases, leaving 6 bases of the junction unmatched. The DNA of the CDR3 is TGTGCCAGTAGTATATTGGGGCAGGGGGCAGATACGCAGTATTTT. Translation: CASSILGQGADTQYF.

The chain is built from TRBV5-1 and TRBJ2-4, with TRBD2 matching over 12 bases. V trimming: 4 bases; J trimming: 5 bases; junction bases outside the gene matches: 13. Germline V lookup: CDR1 SGHRS, CDR2 YFSETQ. The CDR3 runs to 18 residues. The CDR3 region has the DNA TGCGCCAGCAGCCCAGGGACTAGCGGGCTAGAAGGCCAAAACATTCAGTACTTC. Translating it yields CASSPGTSGLEGQNIQYF.

The gene calls are TRBV10-3 and TRBJ2-1; TRBD2 aligns across 8 bases. The CDR3 contains 16 residues. CDR1 and CDR2 from the germline V gene are ENHRY and SYGVKD. V lost 2 bases, J lost 6 bases, and 9 bases stayed unmatched. The CDR3 DNA is TGTGCCATCAGTGAGCCCTGGGGCCTAGCGGGCAATGAGCAGTTCTTC. Encoded protein: CAISEPWGLAGNEQFF.

The chain uses TRBV29-1 and TRBJ1-1; TRBD1 matches at 7 bases. This CDR3 comprises 13 residues. Germline trimming cut 4 bases from V and 2 bases from J; bases unmatched to any gene: 4. CDR1 is SQVTM, CDR2 ANQGSEA, per germline. CDR3 nucleotide sequence: TGCAGCGTTGCCGGACAGGACAACACTGAAGCTTTCTTT. This gives the protein CSVAGQDNTEAFF.

The V call is TRBV5-1, the J call TRBJ2-7, with TRBD2 matching over 15 bases. The CDR3 totals 17 residues. CDR1 is SGHRS and CDR2 is YFSETQ in the germline V gene. V dropped 4 bases and J dropped 4; count of bases not matched to a gene: 9. The CDR3 region has the DNA TGCGCCAGCAGCCCCGGACTAGCGGGAGGGCCGAGGTACGAGCAGTACTTC. Its protein product is CASSPGLAGGPRYEQYF.

The chain recombines TRBV15 with TRBJ1-2, with no clear D. V shed 0 bases and J shed 7 bases, with 12 bases lying between them. CDR1 is LNHNV, CDR2 YYDKDF, per germline (reference sequence). The CDR3 consists of 14 residues. CDR3 sequence: CATSRDARAGGYTF. In DNA form, the CDR3 reads TGTGCCACCAGCAGAGATGCGAGAGCCGGTGGCTACACCTTC.

The table lists this clone with a count of one. This rearrangement joins TRBV7-8 to TRBJ2-7, with TRBD2 identical over 8 bases. Trimming at V came to 5 bases and at J to 0 bases, leaving 3 bases not matched to a gene. Germline V gives CDR1 SGHVS, CDR2 FQNEAQ. This CDR3 has 14 residues. CDR3 nucleotides: TGTGCCAGCAGCCCGAGCGGGAGCTCCTACGAGCAGTACTTC. Amino acids: CASSPSGSSYEQYF.

The chain carries TRBV4-2 and TRBJ2-3; 9 nucleotides agree with TRBD1. The CDR3 sequence is 16 residues long. Germline V gene data show CDR1 as LGHNA and CDR2 as YNFKEQ. V gave up 4 bases and J gave up 4 bases; unmatched junction bases: 9. The chain's CDR3 is CASSRSSGTGSDTQYF. The DNA for the CDR3 is TGTGCCAGCAGCCGATCTTCCGGGACAGGGTCAGATACGCAGTATTTT.

The rearrangement uses TRBV5-4 and TRBJ2-7, with TRBD1 matching 7 bases. The J segment lost 2 bases and the V segment lost 4 bases, leaving 6 bases of the junction unmatched. Germline assignment: CDR1 SGHNT and CDR2 YYREEE (reference sequence). The CDR3 spans 14 residues. CDR3 DNA: TGTGCCAGCAGCACCCGGCAGGGGGCCTACGAGCAGTACTTC. Residues: CASSTRQGAYEQYF.

This CDR3 reads CASSEVGPEAFF. The CDR3 bases are TGTGCCAGCAGTGAGGTGGGCCCTGAAGCTTTCTTT. The chain has TRBV6-1 and TRBJ1-1; D ambiguous. V lost 3 bases and J 6 bases, leaving 8 bases between the germline ends. This CDR3 has 12 residues. Germline CDR1 and CDR2: MNHNS and SASEGT.